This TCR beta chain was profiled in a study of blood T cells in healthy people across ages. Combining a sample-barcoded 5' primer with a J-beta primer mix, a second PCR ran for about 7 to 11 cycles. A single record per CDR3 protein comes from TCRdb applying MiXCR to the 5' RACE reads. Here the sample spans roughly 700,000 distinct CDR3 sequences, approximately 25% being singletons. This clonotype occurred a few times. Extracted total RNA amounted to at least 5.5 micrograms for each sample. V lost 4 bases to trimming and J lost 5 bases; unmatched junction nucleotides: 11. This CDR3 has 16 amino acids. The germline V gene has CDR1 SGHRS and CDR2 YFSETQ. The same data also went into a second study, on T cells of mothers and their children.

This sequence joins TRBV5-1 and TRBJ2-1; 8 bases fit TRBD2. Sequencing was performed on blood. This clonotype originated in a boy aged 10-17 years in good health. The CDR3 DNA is TGCGCCAGCAGCCGTGAAGCGGGAGAGGGCCACAATGAGCAGTTCTTC. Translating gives CASSREAGEGHNEQFF. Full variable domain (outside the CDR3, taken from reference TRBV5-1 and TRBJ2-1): KAGVTQTPRYLIKTRGQQVTLSCSPISGHRSVSWYQQTPGQGLQFLFEYFSETQRNKGNFPGRFSGRQFSNSRSEMNVSTLELGDSALYLCASSREAGEGHNEQFFGPGTRLTVL.